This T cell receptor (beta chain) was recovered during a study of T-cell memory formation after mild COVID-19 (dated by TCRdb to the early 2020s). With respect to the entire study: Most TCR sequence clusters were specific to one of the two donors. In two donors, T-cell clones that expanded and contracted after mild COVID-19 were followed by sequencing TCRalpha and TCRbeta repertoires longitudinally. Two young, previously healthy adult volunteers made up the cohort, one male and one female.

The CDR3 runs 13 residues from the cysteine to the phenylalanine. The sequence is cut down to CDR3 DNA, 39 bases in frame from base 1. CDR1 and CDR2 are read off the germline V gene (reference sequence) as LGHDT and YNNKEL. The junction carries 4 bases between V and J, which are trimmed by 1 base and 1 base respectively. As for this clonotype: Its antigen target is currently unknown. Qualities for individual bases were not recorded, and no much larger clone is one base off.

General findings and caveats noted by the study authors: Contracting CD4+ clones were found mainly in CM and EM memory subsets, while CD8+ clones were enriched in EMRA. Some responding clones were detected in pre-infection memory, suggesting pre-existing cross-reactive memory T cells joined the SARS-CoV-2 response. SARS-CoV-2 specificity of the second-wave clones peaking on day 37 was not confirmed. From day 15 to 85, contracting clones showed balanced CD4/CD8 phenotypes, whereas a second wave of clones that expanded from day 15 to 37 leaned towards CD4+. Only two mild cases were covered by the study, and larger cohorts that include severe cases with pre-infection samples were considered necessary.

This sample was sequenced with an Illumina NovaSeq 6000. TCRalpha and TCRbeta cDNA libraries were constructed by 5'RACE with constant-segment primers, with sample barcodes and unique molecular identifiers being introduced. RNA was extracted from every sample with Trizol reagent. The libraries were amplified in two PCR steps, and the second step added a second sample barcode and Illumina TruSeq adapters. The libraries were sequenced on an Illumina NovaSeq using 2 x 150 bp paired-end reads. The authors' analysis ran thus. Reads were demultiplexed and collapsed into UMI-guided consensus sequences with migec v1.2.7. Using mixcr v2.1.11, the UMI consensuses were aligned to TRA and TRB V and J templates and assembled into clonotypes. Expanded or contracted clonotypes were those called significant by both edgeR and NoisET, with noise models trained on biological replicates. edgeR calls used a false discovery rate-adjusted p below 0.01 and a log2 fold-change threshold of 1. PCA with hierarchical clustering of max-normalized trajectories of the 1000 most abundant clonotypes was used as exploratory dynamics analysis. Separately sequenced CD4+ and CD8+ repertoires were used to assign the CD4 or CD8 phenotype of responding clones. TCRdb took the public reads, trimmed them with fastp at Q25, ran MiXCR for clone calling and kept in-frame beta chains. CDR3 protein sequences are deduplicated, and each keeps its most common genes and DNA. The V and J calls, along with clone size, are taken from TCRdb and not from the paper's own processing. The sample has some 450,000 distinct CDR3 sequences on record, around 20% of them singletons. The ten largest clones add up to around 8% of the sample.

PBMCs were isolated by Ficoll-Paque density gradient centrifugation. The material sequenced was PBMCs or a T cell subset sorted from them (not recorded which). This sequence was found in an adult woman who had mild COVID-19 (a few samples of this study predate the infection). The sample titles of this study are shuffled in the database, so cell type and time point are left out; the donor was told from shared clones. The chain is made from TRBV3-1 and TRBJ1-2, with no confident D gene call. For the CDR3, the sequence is CASSQGVNYGYTF. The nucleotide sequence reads TGTGCCAGCAGCCAAGGGGTTAACTATGGCTACACCTTC.